The clone carrying this T cell receptor beta chain appeared once. In the source study's methods: Estimation of nucleated cell counts relied on the amplification of reference gene primers. TCRdb keeps only in-frame clones here, not all; method: immunoSEQ multiplex PCR. V and J calls and clone size follow that table, whereas D and trimming were derived from the DNA. The sample records around 60,000 clones, around nine tenths being singletons. This entry is derived from a study of blood T cell repertoires in COVID-19. For the study at large: Some COVID-19 samples were acute and others convalescent; all came from the United States, Italy and Spain. T cells, B-cell-depleted T cells, or PBMCs provided the cDNA or gDNA that served as material.

Trimming pared 5 bases from V and 0 bases from J, leaving 14 bases between. The CDR3 sequence is 15 residues long. Germline CDR1 is SEHNR and CDR2 is FQNEAQ (reference sequence). The receptor comes from a man aged 55 to 70 with acute or convalescent COVID-19. The chain has TRBV7-9 and TRBJ2-7, with D perhaps TRBD1 (6 bases). Sequenced input: peripheral blood. Written as DNA, the CDR3 is TGTGCCAGCAGCCTCACGGGACAAACCTCCTACGAGCAGTACTTC. Amino acid sequence: CASSLTGQTSYEQYF.